This TCR beta chain was identified in a study of T cells after yellow fever vaccination. Looked up from germline, CDR1 is DFQATT and CDR2 is SNEGSKA (reference sequence). The CDR3 covers 14 residues. Trimming cost V 3 bases and J 5 bases; bases outside gene matches: 9. TCRdb redid the calling of the 5' RACE reads with MiXCR, one entry per CDR3 protein. The repertoire holds 500,000 to 650,000 distinct CDR3 sequences, roughly 14% seen once, with around 15% in the top ten. This TCR was recovered from a man aged 30 to 39 who received the YFV17D yellow fever vaccine. The sample in question was PBMCs, obtained on the day of the yellow fever booster vaccination. This chain uses TRBV20-1 with TRBJ2-5; the match to TRBD1 covers 7 bases. The CDR3 loop reads CSASLSGGRETQYF. CDR3 sequence (DNA): TGCAGTGCTAGCCTCTCAGGGGGTCGGGAGACCCAGTACTTC.